These 17 T cell receptor beta chains share one sample of origin, sequenced in a study of T-cell reconstitution after alpha-beta-depleted transplantation in children. The authors prepared the TCRbeta library with unique molecular identifiers. TCRdb reprocessed the PCR reads via MiXCR and lists one record per CDR3 protein. The sample records 60,000 or so distinct CDR3 sequences, 44% being singletons. Sequenced here: PBMCs, mostly from graft donor cells, sampled 360 days after TCRalphabeta/CD19-depleted stem cell transplant. The receptors were gathered from a male patient younger than 18 who had a stem cell transplant for acute lymphoblastic leukemia, so the T cells may come from the graft donor.

The chain carries TRBV7-2 and TRBJ2-3; D unresolved. Germline V gene data show CDR1 as SGHTA and CDR2 as FQGNSA. The V end was cut by 1 base, the J end by 7 bases, with 9 bases between. The CDR3 contains 13 residues. The CDR3 region has the DNA TGTGCCAGCAGCTTAGGTGCCCAAAATACGCAGTATTTT. It codes for CASSLGAQNTQYF. Drawing the rest from reference TRBV7-2 and TRBJ2-3, the complete variable domain is GAGVSQSPSNKVTEKGKDVELRCDPISGHTALYWYRQSLGQGLEFLIYFQGNSAPDKSGLPSDRFSAERTGGSVSTLTIQRTQQEDSAVYLCASSLGAQNTQYFGPGTRLTVL.

The rearrangement joins TRBV19 to TRBJ2-3, with 7 positions matching TRBD2. The V gene's germline CDR1 is LNHDA and CDR2 SQIVND (reference sequence). Germline trimming cut 3 bases from V and 3 bases from J; bases unmatched to any gene: 15. The CDR3 spans 18 residues. The CDR3 loop is CASSIVTGGLRGTDTQYF. The DNA of the CDR3 is TGTGCCAGTAGTATTGTAACGGGAGGCTTACGGGGAACAGATACGCAGTATTTT.

The rearrangement joins TRBV11-2 to TRBJ2-2; 10 bases are a match to TRBD2. CDR3 length: 20 amino acids. Germline V gene lookup returns CDR1 SGHAT and CDR2 FQNNGV. V gave up 5 bases and J gave up 1 base; unmatched junction bases: 16. CDR3 coding DNA: TGTGCCAGCAGCATCCGGGATAGGCTAGCGGGGGCCGGGAACACCGGGGAGCTGTTTTTT. Protein sequence: CASSIRDRLAGAGNTGELFF.

This clonotype was counted only a few times. The chain combines TRBV5-5 with TRBJ2-7; D remains ambiguous. Germline CDR1 is SGHKS and CDR2 is YYEKEE (reference sequence). This CDR3 contains 14 residues. V gave up 4 bases and J gave up 2 bases, with 13 bases separating them. This chain's CDR3 is CASSPDPLTYEQYF. As DNA, the CDR3 is TGTGCCAGCAGCCCGGACCCTCTCACCTACGAGCAGTACTTC.

In this sample, this clonotype turned up a few times. The chain has TRBV29-1 and TRBJ2-3; the match to TRBD1 covers 10 bases. The V and J ends lost 4 bases and 3 bases, in that order; junction bases with no gene match: 1. The CDR3 has 13 residues. Germline values: CDR1 SQVTM, CDR2 ANQGSEA. This CDR3 is CSVGTGGTDTQYF. CDR3 nucleotides: TGCAGCGTTGGGACAGGGGGAACAGATACGCAGTATTTT.

The chain has TRBV29-1 and TRBJ2-2, with D maybe TRBD1 (5 bases). V shed 4 bases and J shed 6 bases, with 12 bases lying between them. The V gene's germline CDR1 is SQVTM and CDR2 ANQGSEA. The CDR3 spans 13 residues. The CDR3 here is CSVAQGRAGELFF. For the CDR3, the DNA is TGCAGCGTTGCTCAGGGAAGGGCCGGGGAGCTGTTTTTT.

CDR3: CASSLESYRELFF. DNA for the CDR3: TGCGCCAGCAGCTTGGAGTCTTATAGAGAGCTGTTTTTT. The rearrangement joins TRBV5-1 to TRBJ2-2; D not certain. The CDR3 totals 13 residues. V dropped 0 bases and J dropped 11 bases, with 11 bases sitting between them. CDR1 is SGHRS, CDR2 YFSETQ, per germline.

This sequence joins TRBV5-6 and TRBJ2-3, with TRBD2 identical over 10 bases. Trimming took 0 bases from V and 3 from J; bases not matched to a gene: 4. This CDR3 is built from 16 residues. Germline V gene data show CDR1 as SGHDT and CDR2 as YYEEEE. The CDR3 DNA reads as TGTGCCAGCAGCTTGGCTAGCGGGAGTTGGACAGATACGCAGTATTTT. Its translation: CASSLASGSWTDTQYF.

This clonotype appeared a few times. This chain joins TRBV6-4 and TRBJ2-2; 9 bases match TRBD2. CDR1 and CDR2 from the germline V gene are MRHNA and SNTAGT. Trimming cost V 7 bases and J 6 bases; bases outside gene matches: 3. The CDR3 runs 13 residues. The CDR3 is CASKREVSGELFF. CDR3 sequence (DNA): TGTGCCAGCAAGCGGGAGGTTTCCGGGGAGCTGTTTTTT.

The CDR3 sequence is CSVIIQGIEAFF. The CDR3 coding sequence is TGCAGCGTCATCATACAGGGAATAGAAGCTTTCTTT. V usage is TRBV29-1 and J usage is TRBJ1-1; a possible D gene is TRBD1 (6 bases). The CDR3 covers 12 residues. The germline V and J ends were trimmed by 6 bases and 8 bases, with 16 bases remaining between them. The germline V gene encodes CDR1 SQVTM and CDR2 ANQGSEA.

The rearrangement links TRBV28 to TRBJ2-5; no firm D call. Germline CDR1 MDHEN, CDR2 SYDVKM. V gave up 4 bases and J gave up 5 bases, with 14 bases separating them. This CDR3 has 14 residues. The CDR3 DNA reads as TGTGCCAGCAGTTCCTCCCCCGGGCAGGAGACCCAGTACTTC. Amino acid sequence: CASSSSPGQETQYF.

This clonotype was seen only a few times. The chain carries TRBV10-3 and TRBJ1-2; 8 bases agree with TRBD1. CDR3 length equals 13 residues. V trimming: 8 bases; J trimming: 8 bases; junction bases outside the gene matches: 10. Per the germline V gene, CDR1 is ENHRY and CDR2 is SYGVKD. The CDR3 nucleotides read TGTGCCATCGGTTCGGACAGGGCTCACGGCTACACCTTC. The encoded protein is CAIGSDRAHGYTF.

This clonotype was found once. V and J are TRBV9 and TRBJ2-5; maybe TRBD2 (5 bases). The germline V gene has CDR1 SGDLS and CDR2 YYNGEE. The CDR3 is 15 residues long. Trimming removed 1 base at V and 5 bases at J, with 15 bases between. CDR3: CASSVKGVAAETQYF. The CDR3 region has the DNA TGTGCCAGCAGCGTAAAGGGAGTAGCAGCGGAGACCCAGTACTTC. The whole variable domain, remainder taken from reference TRBV9 and TRBJ2-5, is DSGVTQTPKHLITATGQRVTLRCSPRSGDLSVYWYQQSLDQGLQFLIQYYNGEERAKGNILERFSAQQFPDLHSELNLSSLELGDSALYFCASSVKGVAAETQYFGPGTRLLVL.

The CDR3 sequence is CSDAGGSTDTQYF. CDR3 in DNA: TGCAGTGATGCAGGGGGGAGCACAGATACGCAGTATTTT. The chain has TRBV29-1 and TRBJ2-3; a weak D match, TRBD1 (7 bases). The CDR3 length is 13 residues. Germline CDR1 reads SQVTM; CDR2 reads ANQGSEA.

There are a few counts of this clonotype. The V and J genes are TRBV7-9 and TRBJ1-2; TRBD1 might be the D (5 bases). CDR3 length equals 16 residues. V was pared by 1 base and J by 1 base, with 13 bases between. CDR1 is SEHNR, CDR2 FQNEAQ, per germline (reference sequence). The CDR3 DNA sequence: TGTGCCAGCAGCTTAGGGGACCAGAACCTTAACTATGGCTACACCTTC. Its translation: CASSLGDQNLNYGYTF. Full variable domain (outside the CDR3, taken from reference TRBV7-9 and TRBJ1-2): DTGVSQNPRHKITKRGQNVTFRCDPISEHNRLYWYRQTLGQGPEFLTYFQNEAQLEKSRLLSDRFSAERPKGSFSTLEIQRTEQGDSAMYLCASSLGDQNLNYGYTFGSGTRLTVV.

The chain has TRBV29-1 and TRBJ2-2, with D possibly being TRBD1 (7 bases). This CDR3 region has 14 residues. Germline assignment: CDR1 SQVTM and CDR2 ANQGSEA. V shed 5 bases and J shed 5 bases, with 15 bases lying between them. This chain's CDR3 is CSVPAGQLTGELFF. The CDR3 DNA reads TGCAGCGTTCCTGCGGGACAGCTTACCGGGGAGCTGTTTTTT.

This clonotype was counted between two and nine times. The gene calls are TRBV10-3 and TRBJ1-3, with D uncertain. CDR3 length: 11 amino acids. V lost 6 bases to trimming and J lost 0 bases, with 0 bases between them. CDR1 and CDR2 from the germline V gene are ENHRY and SYGVKD. This CDR3 is CAISSGNTIYF. The CDR3 DNA sequence: TGTGCCATCAGCTCTGGAAACACCATATATTTT.